Listed below are T cell receptor beta chains from one sample, sequenced in a study of cytomegalovirus exposure and HLA in healthy donors. Assay used: immunoSEQ multiplex PCR; TCRdb lists only in-frame clones, some missing. The sample holds 140,000 to 150,000 clones; over 65% are singletons and the top ten take under 3%. The sample comprised PBMCs. These receptors originate from a man aged 35-49 years in good health and CMV-seropositive. The conserved cysteine and the conserved F or W are not part of the CDR3 here. A D gene is named only where the DNA matches it firmly.

CDR3aa,v_gene,j_gene,d_gene
ASSVVEQVEVNEQF,TRBV9,TRBJ2-1,.
AWSTGFGNTIY,TRBV30,TRBJ1-3,.
ASRQRISYEQY,TRBV6-5,TRBJ2-7,.
ASRLTSGALYNEQF,TRBV5-1,TRBJ2-1,TRBD2
ASSFTSGSSNEQF,TRBV11-2,TRBJ2-1,TRBD2
ASSYSGLAGGETQY,TRBV6-5,TRBJ2-5,TRBD2
ASRTDRENTEAF,TRBV6-4,TRBJ1-1,TRBD1
ASSESSSGSPPY,TRBV2,TRBJ2-4,TRBD2
ASSLQQGGKTEAF,TRBV7-9,TRBJ1-1,.
ASSPFEGASYNEQF,TRBV5-8,TRBJ2-1,TRBD1
ASSLGVGQGAREQY,TRBV7-9,TRBJ2-7,TRBD1
ASSLVGGDNTEAF,TRBV7-2,TRBJ1-1,.
AWSYIGQGEAF,TRBV30,TRBJ1-1,TRBD1
ASSPTIRSYNEQF,TRBV7-3,TRBJ2-1,.
ASATGPQSTNEKLF,TRBV19,TRBJ1-4,.
ASSDGLAGANEQF,TRBV6-1,TRBJ2-1,TRBD2
SASPAGTQY,TRBV20-1,TRBJ2-3,.
AKTTTSGSNEQF,TRBV2,TRBJ2-1,TRBD2
AISESGAWSHGYT,TRBV10-3,TRBJ1-2,.
ASSLADSTGTQY,TRBV5-1,TRBJ2-5,.
ASSFRLAGAIEQF,TRBV6-5,TRBJ2-1,TRBD2
ASSREWNDQPQH,TRBV27,TRBJ1-5,.
ASRLRRGELF,TRBV28,TRBJ2-2,.
ASSYQAGLQETQY,TRBV5-1,TRBJ2-5,TRBD2
ASSGWTSGRSSSINEQF,TRBV7-9,TRBJ2-1,TRBD2
ASSFWTSGSYEQF,TRBV13,TRBJ2-1,TRBD2
ASSQDLSTTGLNSPLH,TRBV4-2,TRBJ1-6,TRBD1
ASSHSGTSGTSYEQY,TRBV5-1,TRBJ2-7,TRBD2
AWDRGVNTEAF,TRBV30,TRBJ1-1,TRBD1
SAEPAGGFYGYT,TRBV29-1,TRBJ1-2,TRBD1
ASTSGGTSGSEQY,TRBV6-1,TRBJ2-7,TRBD2
ASSPKSETGEQY,TRBV18,TRBJ2-7,.
ASSPALAGGGTQY,TRBV14,TRBJ2-5,TRBD2
ASSTTSGSPETQY,TRBV6-5,TRBJ2-5,TRBD2
ASTISDTNTEAF,TRBV19,TRBJ1-1,.
ASSQVGTRSFHEQY,TRBV4-3,TRBJ2-7,TRBD2
ASSLAHSSETQY,TRBV7-8,TRBJ2-5,.
ASSERLSQPQH,TRBV2,TRBJ1-5,.
SVVAGTGEKLF,TRBV29-1,TRBJ1-4,TRBD1
ASSMSSGEGYT,TRBV19,TRBJ1-2,.
ASLSGQGLYGYT,TRBV7-2,TRBJ1-2,TRBD1
ASSRGQSNTEAF,TRBV7-3,TRBJ1-1,TRBD1
ASTSVEAGNYEQY,TRBV27,TRBJ2-7,.
ASSYSSDTYEQY,TRBV6-5,TRBJ2-7,.
ASSSRGGLAGIYEQY,TRBV28,TRBJ2-7,TRBD2
ASSPNSGRENTIY,TRBV18,TRBJ1-3,.
SVVWGPNTEAF,TRBV29-1,TRBJ1-1,.
ASSITRGGRETQY,TRBV19,TRBJ2-5,TRBD1
ASSPGLANTGELF,TRBV5-1,TRBJ2-2,.
ASSLAGGNQPQH,TRBV5-1,TRBJ1-5,.
ASSVGGSGLKGDEQF,TRBV9,TRBJ2-1,.
ASSPEVTGPYGYT,TRBV18,TRBJ1-2,.
ASSLGHRGRSGNTIY,TRBV11-2,TRBJ1-3,TRBD1